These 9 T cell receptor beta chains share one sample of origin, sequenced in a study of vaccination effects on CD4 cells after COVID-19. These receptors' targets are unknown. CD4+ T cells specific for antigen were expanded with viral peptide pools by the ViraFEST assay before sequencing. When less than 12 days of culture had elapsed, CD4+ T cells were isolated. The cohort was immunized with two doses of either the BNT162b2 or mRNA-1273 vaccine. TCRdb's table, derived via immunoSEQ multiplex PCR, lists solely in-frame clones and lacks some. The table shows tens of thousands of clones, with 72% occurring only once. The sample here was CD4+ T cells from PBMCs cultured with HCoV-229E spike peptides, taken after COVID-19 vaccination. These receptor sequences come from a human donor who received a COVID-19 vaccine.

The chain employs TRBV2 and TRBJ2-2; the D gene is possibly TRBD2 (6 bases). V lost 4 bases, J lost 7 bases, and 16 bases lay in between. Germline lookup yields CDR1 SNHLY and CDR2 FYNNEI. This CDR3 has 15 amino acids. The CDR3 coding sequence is TGTGCCAGCAGTGTAGGGGACTTATATATCGGGGAGCTGTTTTTT. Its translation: CASSVGDLYIGELFF. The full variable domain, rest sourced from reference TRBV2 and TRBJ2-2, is EPEVTQTPSHQVTQMGQEVILRCVPISNHLYFYWYRQILGQKVEFLVSFYNNEISEKSEIFDDQFSVERPDGSNFTLKIRSTKLEDSAMYFCASSVGDLYIGELFFGEGSRLTVL.

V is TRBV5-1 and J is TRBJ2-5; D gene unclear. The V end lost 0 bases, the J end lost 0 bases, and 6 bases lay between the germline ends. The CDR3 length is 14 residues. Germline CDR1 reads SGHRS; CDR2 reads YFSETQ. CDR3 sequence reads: CASSLGVYQETQYF. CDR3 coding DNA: TGCGCCAGCAGCTTGGGAGTGTACCAAGAGACCCAGTACTTC. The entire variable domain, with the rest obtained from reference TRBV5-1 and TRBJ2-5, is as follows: KAGVTQTPRYLIKTRGQQVTLSCSPISGHRSVSWYQQTPGQGLQFLFEYFSETQRNKGNFPGRFSGRQFSNSRSEMNVSTLELGDSALYLCASSLGVYQETQYFGPGTRLLVL.

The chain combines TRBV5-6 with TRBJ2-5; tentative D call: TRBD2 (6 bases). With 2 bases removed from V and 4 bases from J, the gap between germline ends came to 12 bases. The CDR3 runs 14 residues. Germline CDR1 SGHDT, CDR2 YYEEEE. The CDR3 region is CASSLLASRETQYF. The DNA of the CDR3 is TGTGCCAGCAGCTTACTAGCCAGCCGAGAGACCCAGTACTTC.

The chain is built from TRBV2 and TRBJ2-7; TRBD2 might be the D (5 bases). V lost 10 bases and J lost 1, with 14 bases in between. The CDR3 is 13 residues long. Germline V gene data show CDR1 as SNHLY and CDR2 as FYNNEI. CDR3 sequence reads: CAIAVGGSYEQYF. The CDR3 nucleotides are TGTGCCATAGCAGTTGGCGGGTCCTACGAGCAGTACTTC.

The CDR3 sequence is CASSLRTGMNSPLHF. In DNA, the CDR3 is TGTGCCAGCAGCTTGCGGACAGGGATGAATTCACCCCTCCACTTT. The V gene is TRBV5-5, the J gene TRBJ1-6; 8 nucleotides line up with TRBD1. With V trimmed by 1 base and J by 7 bases, 4 bases remained unmatched. CDR3 length: 15 residues. CDR1 is SGHKS and CDR2 is YYEKEE in the germline V gene (reference sequence).

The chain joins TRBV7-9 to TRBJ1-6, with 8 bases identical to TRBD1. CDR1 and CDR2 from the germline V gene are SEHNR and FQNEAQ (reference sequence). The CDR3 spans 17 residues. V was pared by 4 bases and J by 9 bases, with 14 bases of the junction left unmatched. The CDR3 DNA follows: TGTGCCAGCAGCTCACCACATGGACAGGGAAAGGGTTCACCCCTCCACTTT. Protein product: CASSSPHGQGKGSPLHF.

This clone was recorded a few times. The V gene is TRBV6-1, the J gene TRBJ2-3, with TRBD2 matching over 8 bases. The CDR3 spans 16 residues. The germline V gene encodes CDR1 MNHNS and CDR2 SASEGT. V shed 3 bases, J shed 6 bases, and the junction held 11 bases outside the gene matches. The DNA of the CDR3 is TGTGCCAGCAGTGAGCGTCGCAGCGGGAGTCCGGATACGCAGTATTTT. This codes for CASSERRSGSPDTQYF.

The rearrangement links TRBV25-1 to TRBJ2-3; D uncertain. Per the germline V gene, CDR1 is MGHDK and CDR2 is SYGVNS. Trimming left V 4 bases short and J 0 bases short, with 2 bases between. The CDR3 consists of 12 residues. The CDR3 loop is CASSVSTDTQYF. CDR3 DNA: TGTGCCAGCAGTGTCAGCACAGATACGCAGTATTTT.

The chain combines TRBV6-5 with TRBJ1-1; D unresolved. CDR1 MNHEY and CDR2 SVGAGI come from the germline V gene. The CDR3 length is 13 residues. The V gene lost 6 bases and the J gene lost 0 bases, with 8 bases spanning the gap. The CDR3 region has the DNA TGTGCCAGCAGATTACAACTGAACACTGAAGCTTTCTTT. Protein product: CASRLQLNTEAFF.